These T cell receptor beta chains were read from a single sample in a study of cytomegalovirus exposure and HLA in healthy donors. Profiling relied on immunoSEQ multiplex PCR, and the TCRdb table lists in-frame clones only, not all of them. The data hold just under 95,000 clones, with over 70% observed a single time. What was sequenced was PBMCs. Every receptor here comes from a girl under 10 years old in good health and CMV-seropositive. Both conserved end residues are part of each CDR3. A D gene is named only where the DNA matches it firmly. Clone size is shown for a subset of rows, as once, few, many or a class of expanded clone.

v_gene: TRBV12-5; abundance: once; d_gene: .; j_gene: TRBJ1-1; CDR3nt: TGTGCTAGTGGCGGGGGAGGTGAAGCTTTCTTT; CDR3aa: CASGGGGEAFF
v_gene: TRBV28; abundance: .; d_gene: .; j_gene: TRBJ2-3; CDR3nt: TGTGCCAGCAGTCAAACGGGGTTGTCAGATACGCAGTATTTT; CDR3aa: CASSQTGLSDTQYF
v_gene: TRBV4-3; abundance: .; d_gene: .; j_gene: TRBJ1-1; CDR3nt: TGCGCCAGCAGCCAGGGGCCAGGGAGGTCTGAAGCTTTCTTT; CDR3aa: CASSQGPGRSEAFF
v_gene: TRBV2; abundance: .; d_gene: .; j_gene: TRBJ2-7; CDR3nt: TGTGCCAGCAGTGAACAGGGCGGAGAGCAGTACTTC; CDR3aa: CASSEQGGEQYF
v_gene: TRBV28; abundance: .; d_gene: TRBD1; j_gene: TRBJ1-2; CDR3nt: TGTGCCAGCAGTGCCGGGACAGTGGCTGGCTACACCTTC; CDR3aa: CASSAGTVAGYTF
v_gene: TRBV5-1; abundance: .; d_gene: TRBD1; j_gene: TRBJ2-5; CDR3nt: TGCGCCAGCAGAAGCCAGGACAGGGTAGAGACCCAGTACTTC; CDR3aa: CASRSQDRVETQYF
v_gene: TRBV10-3; abundance: .; d_gene: TRBD2; j_gene: TRBJ2-1; CDR3nt: TGTGCCATCAGTGAGTCCGTATTCGAGCGGGAGGGCCTCCACAATGAGCAGTTCTTC; CDR3aa: CAISESVFEREGLHNEQFF
v_gene: TRBV6-1; abundance: few; d_gene: .; j_gene: TRBJ1-1; CDR3nt: TGTGCCACTTCAGACCTGGGGCTTAACACTGAAGCTTTCTTT; CDR3aa: CATSDLGLNTEAFF
v_gene: TRBV6-5; abundance: .; d_gene: .; j_gene: TRBJ2-7; CDR3nt: TGTGCCAGCAGCCGTGGACAGTCCTACGAGCAGTACTTC; CDR3aa: CASSRGQSYEQYF
v_gene: TRBV15; abundance: .; d_gene: TRBD1; j_gene: TRBJ2-7; CDR3nt: TGTGCCACCAGCAGGCGGACAGGATTCCTCCTAGAGCAGTACTTC; CDR3aa: CATSRRTGFLLEQYF
v_gene: TRBV7-3; abundance: .; d_gene: .; j_gene: TRBJ2-7; CDR3nt: TGTGCCAGCAGCTTAAGGGCGCTCCCAGTAACCGAGCAGTACTTC; CDR3aa: CASSLRALPVTEQYF
v_gene: TRBV5-6; abundance: once; d_gene: .; j_gene: TRBJ2-7; CDR3nt: TGTGCCAGCAGCCCGGGGACTGGGGCTAGGACCTATCCAAAGTACGAGCAGTACTTC; CDR3aa: CASSPGTGARTYPKYEQYF
v_gene: TRBV28; abundance: .; d_gene: .; j_gene: TRBJ1-5; CDR3nt: TGTGCCAGCAGCCAAGGTTTCTTCAGGGCCTATCAGCCCCAGCATTTT; CDR3aa: CASSQGFFRAYQPQHF
v_gene: TRBV5-1; abundance: few; d_gene: .; j_gene: TRBJ2-1; CDR3nt: TGCGCCAGCAGCTCTGCCCTAAGTTGGAATGAGCAGTTCTTC; CDR3aa: CASSSALSWNEQFF
v_gene: TRBV30; abundance: .; d_gene: TRBD1; j_gene: TRBJ2-7; CDR3nt: TGTGCCTGGAGTGTAGGACTCGGGACAGTACCCTACGAGCAGTACTTC; CDR3aa: CAWSVGLGTVPYEQYF
v_gene: TRBV6-1; abundance: .; d_gene: TRBD1; j_gene: TRBJ1-4; CDR3nt: TGTGCCAGCACCACGGACAGGGGTAGTGAAAAACTGTTTTTT; CDR3aa: CASTTDRGSEKLFF
v_gene: TRBV19; abundance: .; d_gene: TRBD1; j_gene: TRBJ1-5; CDR3nt: TGTGCCAGTAGTCGTCGGGACAGGGGGCAGGCTCAGCCCCAGCATTTT; CDR3aa: CASSRRDRGQAQPQHF
v_gene: TRBV30; abundance: .; d_gene: .; j_gene: TRBJ1-3; CDR3nt: TGTGCCTGGATTTACTTGGGAAACACCATATATTTT; CDR3aa: CAWIYLGNTIYF
v_gene: TRBV7-9; abundance: .; d_gene: .; j_gene: TRBJ1-5; CDR3nt: TGTGCCAGCAGCCCAGAGGGTTACAGCAATCAGCCCCAGCATTTT; CDR3aa: CASSPEGYSNQPQHF